The entry that follows covers one TCR beta chain sequence. Its target is unknown. Next came a second PCR, run for roughly 6 to 11 cycles, which used a sample-barcoded 5' primer along with a J-beta primer mix. Every sample produced at least 3 million CDR3-containing paired-end reads. TCRdb independently ran MiXCR on the 5' RACE reads; one entry per CDR3 protein. The profile shows about 760,000 distinct CDR3 sequences, roughly 25% of them singletons. The sample comes from a study of blood T cells in healthy people across ages. Study outcomes and limitations: Observed TCR beta diversity per million T cells went down as age went up. This fall followed a roughly linear course with age.

This sample also belongs to another study, concerning T cells of mothers and their children. From that report: When mothers and children were related, their normalized repertoire overlap, which was always slightly higher, did not differ significantly from that of unrelated pairs.

The source material was blood. The TCR was taken from a boy aged 10-17 years in good health.

CDR3 sequence reads: CAIRDTVKSSYNEQFF. In nucleotides, the CDR3 is TGTGCCATCAGGGACACAGTGAAGAGCTCCTACAATGAGCAGTTCTTC. The chain recombines TRBV10-3 with TRBJ2-1; possibly TRBD1 for D (5 bases). Germline-derived CDR1 and CDR2 are ENHRY and SYGVKD. V was pared by 6 bases and J by 0 bases, with 15 bases between. This CDR3 has 16 residues.